The 4 T cell receptor beta chains below were found in one sample sequenced in a study of cytomegalovirus exposure and HLA in healthy donors. The PCR made use of 60 Vbeta and 13 Jbeta primers. Assay: immunoSEQ multiplex PCR; the TCRdb copy retains only in-frame clones and omits some. The sample has roughly 80,000 clones, about 80% seen once. Sequences were obtained from PBMCs. The receptor source for this set is a man aged 50 to 59 in good health and CMV-seropositive.

This clone was recorded only once. The V call is TRBV5-6, the J call TRBJ2-3; possibly TRBD1 for D (6 bases). In germline, CDR1 is SGHDT, CDR2 YYEEEE. This CDR3 comprises 15 residues. V shed 4 bases and J shed 1 base, with 13 bases lying between them. As DNA, the CDR3 is TGTGCCAGCAGCCCCCAGGGGAGTCGCACAGATACGCAGTATTTT. Amino acids: CASSPQGSRTDTQYF.

This clone was seen a handful of times. V and J are TRBV11-2 and TRBJ1-5, with a possible D match to TRBD1 (6 bases). Germline V lookup: CDR1 SGHAT, CDR2 FQNNGV. The CDR3 contains 13 residues. Trimming took off 8 bases at V and 1 base at J, with 9 bases between the two ends. This CDR3 reads CASRGQSNQPQHF. The CDR3 DNA sequence: TGTGCCAGCCGAGGACAGAGCAATCAGCCCCAGCATTTT.

This sequence joins TRBV30 and TRBJ1-1; 7 bases match TRBD1. V shed 5 bases and J 3 bases; nucleotides not matched to a gene: 6. The CDR3 extends over 13 amino acids. Germline CDR1 is GTSNPN and CDR2 is SVGIG (reference sequence). Written as DNA, the CDR3 is TGTGCCTGGGGACTACAGGGGTACACTGAAGCTTTCTTT. Protein sequence: CAWGLQGYTEAFF.

The V gene is TRBV6-5, the J gene TRBJ1-3, with 8 positions matching TRBD1. V shed 4 bases, J shed 8 bases, and the junction held 4 bases outside the gene matches. The V gene's germline CDR1 is MNHEY and CDR2 SVGAGI. The length of the CDR3 is 13 residues. The CDR3, as DNA: TGTGCCAGCAGTTTCAGGGGACAGGACACCATATATTTT. Protein: CASSFRGQDTIYF.